Listed below are T cell receptor beta chains from one sample, sequenced in a study of post-analysis software for immune sequencing data. TCRdb reanalysed the PCR reads using MiXCR and keeps one entry per CDR3 protein. The sample has over 700,000 distinct CDR3 sequences, 30% seen once. The sample consisted of blood. These receptors were collected from a girl aged 5 to 17 with multiple sclerosis. Each CDR3 is given with its conserved first and last residue. The order of the fields is J gene, CDR3 length, clone size, D gene, V gene, CDR3 DNA, CDR3 protein. The D gene is left open where the match is weak. Clone sizes are given selectively: once, few, many, or a class where the clone is expanded.

J gene: TRBJ2-7
CDR3 length: 15
clone size: -
D gene: TRBD1
V gene: TRBV20-1
CDR3 DNA: TGCAGTGCTACTGTATCCGGGACAGGGGGATACGAGCAGTACTTC
CDR3 protein: CSATVSGTGGYEQYF

J gene: TRBJ2-1
CDR3 length: 14
clone size: -
D gene: -
V gene: TRBV29-1
CDR3 DNA: TGCAGCGTTGGGGGGGCCCTATCACCCGGTGAGCAGTTCTTC
CDR3 protein: CSVGGALSPGEQFF

J gene: TRBJ1-4
CDR3 length: 16
clone size: few
D gene: TRBD1
V gene: TRBV7-2
CDR3 DNA: TGTGCCAGCAGCTTAGCTGGGACAGCAGTGGGGGAAAAACTGTTTTTT
CDR3 protein: CASSLAGTAVGEKLFF

J gene: TRBJ2-7
CDR3 length: 14
clone size: -
D gene: TRBD1
V gene: TRBV7-9
CDR3 DNA: TGTGCCAGCGCAGCTCGGGACAGATCCTACGAGCAGTACTTC
CDR3 protein: CASAARDRSYEQYF

J gene: TRBJ1-2
CDR3 length: 17
clone size: few
D gene: -
V gene: TRBV6-2/TRBV6-3
CDR3 DNA: TGTGCCAGCAGTTACGGGGTCAGGACACCGGCAGAAGGGGGCTACACCTTC
CDR3 protein: CASSYGVRTPAEGGYTF

J gene: TRBJ2-1
CDR3 length: 16
clone size: -
D gene: TRBD2
V gene: TRBV5-1
CDR3 DNA: TGCGCCAGCAGCTCCGGGACTATCGGGAGCAGCAATGAGCAGTTCTTC
CDR3 protein: CASSSGTIGSSNEQFF

J gene: TRBJ2-3
CDR3 length: 17
clone size: -
D gene: -
V gene: TRBV12-3/TRBV12-4
CDR3 DNA: TGTGCCAGCACCCAATTCCCGCCCCAAGGGGATTCAAATACGCAGTATTTT
CDR3 protein: CASTQFPPQGDSNTQYF

J gene: TRBJ2-3
CDR3 length: 16
clone size: few
D gene: TRBD1
V gene: TRBV5-8
CDR3 DNA: TGTGCCAGCAGCCGCGGGACAGGGGAGTCCACAGATACGCAGTATTTT
CDR3 protein: CASSRGTGESTDTQYF

J gene: TRBJ2-5
CDR3 length: 15
clone size: -
D gene: TRBD1
V gene: TRBV9
CDR3 DNA: TGTGCCAGCAGCGTAGGGACAGGGGGCGAAGAGACCCAGTACTTC
CDR3 protein: CASSVGTGGEETQYF

J gene: TRBJ2-1
CDR3 length: 13
clone size: few
D gene: -
V gene: TRBV7-9
CDR3 DNA: TGTGCCAGCAGCGGATTGTCCTACAATGAGCAGTTCTTC
CDR3 protein: CASSGLSYNEQFF

J gene: TRBJ1-2
CDR3 length: 13
clone size: -
D gene: -
V gene: TRBV4-1
CDR3 DNA: TGCGCCAGCAGCCAAGAGGGAAGCTATGGCTACACCTTC
CDR3 protein: CASSQEGSYGYTF

J gene: TRBJ2-4
CDR3 length: 11
clone size: -
D gene: -
V gene: TRBV2
CDR3 DNA: TGTGCCAGCAGCAAGAGGGAGGCCCAGTACTTC
CDR3 protein: CASSKREAQYF

J gene: TRBJ1-5
CDR3 length: 14
clone size: -
D gene: -
V gene: TRBV4-3
CDR3 DNA: TGCGCCAGCAGCTACCGGGCCGACAATCCGCCCCAGCATTTT
CDR3 protein: CASSYRADNPPQHF

J gene: TRBJ2-1
CDR3 length: 18
clone size: -
D gene: TRBD2
V gene: TRBV7-2
CDR3 DNA: TGTGCCAGCAGCTTTCTAAGACTAGCGGGAGGTTGGGGCAATGAGCAGTTCTTC
CDR3 protein: CASSFLRLAGGWGNEQFF

J gene: TRBJ2-1
CDR3 length: 19
clone size: -
D gene: -
V gene: TRBV4-3
CDR3 DNA: TGCGCCAGCAACCAAGGTCGGGGAGATGTGTACAGGCGCTACAATGAGCAGTTCTTC
CDR3 protein: CASNQGRGDVYRRYNEQFF

J gene: TRBJ1-1
CDR3 length: 16
clone size: -
D gene: TRBD1
V gene: TRBV12-3/TRBV12-4
CDR3 DNA: TGTGCCAGCAGTTTACAGGGGGTATGGGTGAACACTGAAGCTTTCTTT
CDR3 protein: CASSLQGVWVNTEAFF

J gene: TRBJ1-5
CDR3 length: 15
clone size: few
D gene: -
V gene: TRBV7-8
CDR3 DNA: TGTGCCAGCAGCTTACAAGGGAATCGCAATCAGCCCCAGCATTTT
CDR3 protein: CASSLQGNRNQPQHF

J gene: TRBJ2-7
CDR3 length: 13
clone size: few
D gene: -
V gene: TRBV28
CDR3 DNA: TGTGCCAGCAGTGAGACTAACCGAAACGAGCAGTACTTC
CDR3 protein: CASSETNRNEQYF

J gene: TRBJ2-7
CDR3 length: 14
clone size: few
D gene: -
V gene: TRBV6-5
CDR3 DNA: TGTGCCAGCAGCCGCTCCCACAGGGTCTACGAGCAGTACTTC
CDR3 protein: CASSRSHRVYEQYF

J gene: TRBJ2-1
CDR3 length: 18
clone size: -
D gene: -
V gene: TRBV5-1
CDR3 DNA: TGCGCCAGCAGCATAGCCACAACCGGTACTAGACTCTACAACGAGCAGTTCTTC
CDR3 protein: CASSIATTGTRLYNEQFF

J gene: TRBJ1-2
CDR3 length: 13
clone size: -
D gene: -
V gene: TRBV20-1
CDR3 DNA: TGCAGTGCTCGGGGGCTCGGTTTGCATGGCTACACCTTC
CDR3 protein: CSARGLGLHGYTF

J gene: TRBJ1-2
CDR3 length: 14
clone size: -
D gene: TRBD1
V gene: TRBV20-1
CDR3 DNA: TGCAGTGCCCTCCGGGACAGGGGACGGTATGGCTACACCTTC
CDR3 protein: CSALRDRGRYGYTF

J gene: TRBJ2-1
CDR3 length: 15
clone size: -
D gene: TRBD1
V gene: TRBV6-1
CDR3 DNA: TGTGCCAGCAGGGGACAGGGGGCCACCTACAATGAGCAGTTCTTC
CDR3 protein: CASRGQGATYNEQFF

J gene: TRBJ1-1
CDR3 length: 17
clone size: -
D gene: -
V gene: TRBV7-2
CDR3 DNA: TGTGCCAGCAGCTTACGTCAGGGCCGAGGGCTGAACACTGAAGCTTTCTTT
CDR3 protein: CASSLRQGRGLNTEAFF

J gene: TRBJ2-3
CDR3 length: 16
clone size: few
D gene: -
V gene: TRBV4-1
CDR3 DNA: TGCGCCAGCAGCTCGCTGGGGCTAACTAGCACAGATACGCAGTATTTT
CDR3 protein: CASSSLGLTSTDTQYF

J gene: TRBJ1-2
CDR3 length: 13
clone size: many
D gene: TRBD1
V gene: TRBV6-5
CDR3 DNA: TGTGCCAGCAGGCAGACAGGGGGCTATGGCTACACCTTC
CDR3 protein: CASRQTGGYGYTF

J gene: TRBJ2-4
CDR3 length: 17
clone size: -
D gene: -
V gene: TRBV13
CDR3 DNA: TGTGCCAGCAGCTTAGCACAGCGTCTTTCGGCCAAAAACATTCAGTACTTC
CDR3 protein: CASSLAQRLSAKNIQYF

J gene: TRBJ2-1
CDR3 length: 14
clone size: -
D gene: TRBD1
V gene: TRBV5-4
CDR3 DNA: TGTGCCAGCAGCTTGGGATGGACAGGGTATGAGCAGTTCTTC
CDR3 protein: CASSLGWTGYEQFF

J gene: TRBJ2-5
CDR3 length: 18
clone size: -
D gene: TRBD2
V gene: TRBV4-1
CDR3 DNA: TGCGCCAGCAGCCAAGATTTTAGCGGGGGGCCCATCGAAGAGACCCAGTACTTC
CDR3 protein: CASSQDFSGGPIEETQYF

J gene: TRBJ1-1
CDR3 length: 15
clone size: -
D gene: TRBD1
V gene: TRBV5-1
CDR3 DNA: TGCGCCAGCAGCACGACAGGGGGTACGGGCACTGAAGCTTTCTTT
CDR3 protein: CASSTTGGTGTEAFF

J gene: TRBJ2-1
CDR3 length: 14
clone size: many
D gene: TRBD2
V gene: TRBV27
CDR3 DNA: TGTGCCAGCAGCCGGACTAGCGGGGGGGATGAGCAGTTCTTC
CDR3 protein: CASSRTSGGDEQFF

J gene: TRBJ2-3
CDR3 length: 16
clone size: few
D gene: TRBD2
V gene: TRBV4-1
CDR3 DNA: TGCGCCAGCCGCGCATTCAGCGGGGGGAGCACAGATACGCAGTATTTT
CDR3 protein: CASRAFSGGSTDTQYF

J gene: TRBJ1-6
CDR3 length: 14
clone size: -
D gene: -
V gene: TRBV12-3/TRBV12-4
CDR3 DNA: TGTGCCAGCACCTTGGGGGAACAGGGAAAGAGCCTCCACTTT
CDR3 protein: CASTLGEQGKSLHF

J gene: TRBJ2-7
CDR3 length: 13
clone size: few
D gene: -
V gene: TRBV29-1
CDR3 DNA: TGCAGCGTTCGATCGGCAGGGAGTGGCGAGCAGTACTTC
CDR3 protein: CSVRSAGSGEQYF

J gene: TRBJ2-4
CDR3 length: 12
clone size: many
D gene: -
V gene: TRBV20-1
CDR3 DNA: TGCAGTGCCCGGGGGAGCGGAAACATTCAGTACTTC
CDR3 protein: CSARGSGNIQYF

J gene: TRBJ2-7
CDR3 length: 16
clone size: -
D gene: -
V gene: TRBV7-2
CDR3 DNA: TGTGCCAGCAGCTCTCAAGGACAAGCCCCCTCCTACGAGCAGTACTTC
CDR3 protein: CASSSQGQAPSYEQYF

J gene: TRBJ2-3
CDR3 length: 15
clone size: few
D gene: -
V gene: TRBV7-9
CDR3 DNA: TGTGCCAGCAGCTTAGCGTCGGCGGCGCCAGATACGCAGTATTTT
CDR3 protein: CASSLASAAPDTQYF

J gene: TRBJ2-5
CDR3 length: 16
clone size: few
D gene: -
V gene: TRBV3-1
CDR3 DNA: TGTGCCAGCACCCAATTGGGCGCCGGGGGAAAAGAGACCCAGTACTTC
CDR3 protein: CASTQLGAGGKETQYF

J gene: TRBJ2-4
CDR3 length: 15
clone size: few
D gene: -
V gene: TRBV28
CDR3 DNA: TGTGCCAGCACCCGAACCCGGGGAACCAAAAACATTCAGTACTTC
CDR3 protein: CASTRTRGTKNIQYF

J gene: TRBJ1-5
CDR3 length: 15
clone size: -
D gene: TRBD1
V gene: TRBV12-3/TRBV12-4
CDR3 DNA: TGTGCCAGCAGTTCTGGACAGGGGAACAATCAGCCCCAGCATTTT
CDR3 protein: CASSSGQGNNQPQHF

J gene: TRBJ2-1
CDR3 length: 13
clone size: few
D gene: TRBD2
V gene: TRBV7-9
CDR3 DNA: TGTGCCACCAACCGGGGGGGCTACGAAGAGCAGTTCTTC
CDR3 protein: CATNRGGYEEQFF

J gene: TRBJ2-1
CDR3 length: 15
clone size: -
D gene: TRBD2
V gene: TRBV11-2
CDR3 DNA: TGTGCCAGCAGCTTCTACGGGGGGGCAGCCAATGAGCAGTTCTTC
CDR3 protein: CASSFYGGAANEQFF

J gene: TRBJ2-7
CDR3 length: 13
clone size: few
D gene: -
V gene: TRBV20-1
CDR3 DNA: TGCAGTGCTAGTGATCCCTCTCTCTACGAGCAGTACTTC
CDR3 protein: CSASDPSLYEQYF

J gene: TRBJ2-5
CDR3 length: 16
clone size: few
D gene: TRBD2
V gene: TRBV7-2
CDR3 DNA: TGTGCCAGCAGCCGCCAGGCTAGCGGTCGACAAGAGACCCAGTACTTC
CDR3 protein: CASSRQASGRQETQYF

J gene: TRBJ1-5
CDR3 length: 16
clone size: -
D gene: -
V gene: TRBV20-1
CDR3 DNA: TGCAGTGCTAGAGGCCGGGGAGGTTTTAGCAATCAGCCCCAGCATTTT
CDR3 protein: CSARGRGGFSNQPQHF

J gene: TRBJ2-5
CDR3 length: 14
clone size: -
D gene: -
V gene: TRBV3-1
CDR3 DNA: TGTGCCAGCAGCCAAGACGGAAACGAAGAGACCCAGTACTTC
CDR3 protein: CASSQDGNEETQYF

J gene: TRBJ2-7
CDR3 length: 12
clone size: many
D gene: -
V gene: TRBV10-1
CDR3 DNA: TGCGCCAGCAATAGCGGCTCCTACGAGCAGTACTTC
CDR3 protein: CASNSGSYEQYF

J gene: TRBJ1-1
CDR3 length: 14
clone size: few
D gene: -
V gene: TRBV29-1
CDR3 DNA: TGCAGCGTCCCGGGGTGGTCGGGTGTCGCTGAAGCTTTCTTT
CDR3 protein: CSVPGWSGVAEAFF

J gene: TRBJ2-7
CDR3 length: 16
clone size: -
D gene: -
V gene: TRBV6-2/TRBV6-3
CDR3 DNA: TGTGCCAGCAGCCTAGACAGTCCCGTCCATTCCTACGAGCAGTACTTC
CDR3 protein: CASSLDSPVHSYEQYF

J gene: TRBJ2-3
CDR3 length: 13
clone size: many
D gene: -
V gene: TRBV29-1
CDR3 DNA: TGCAGCGCCGAGGTCACATCCACAGATACGCAGTATTTT
CDR3 protein: CSAEVTSTDTQYF

J gene: TRBJ2-3
CDR3 length: 15
clone size: -
D gene: -
V gene: TRBV6-1
CDR3 DNA: TGTGCCAGCAAATTAGACAGTGGTGTTCCAGCTACGCAGTATTTT
CDR3 protein: CASKLDSGVPATQYF

J gene: TRBJ1-4
CDR3 length: 13
clone size: -
D gene: -
V gene: TRBV5-1
CDR3 DNA: TGCGCCAGCAGCCCGGGGAGTAATGAAAAACGGTTTTTT
CDR3 protein: CASSPGSNEKRFF

J gene: TRBJ2-4
CDR3 length: 15
clone size: -
D gene: -
V gene: TRBV5-1
CDR3 DNA: TGCGCCAGCAGCTTGGAGGGACGCGGGGTGGACATTCAGTACTTC
CDR3 protein: CASSLEGRGVDIQYF

J gene: TRBJ2-3
CDR3 length: 15
clone size: -
D gene: TRBD1
V gene: TRBV28
CDR3 DNA: TGTGCCAGCAGGAGACAGGGGGAGTGGGCAGATACGCAGTATTTT
CDR3 protein: CASRRQGEWADTQYF

J gene: TRBJ1-6
CDR3 length: 16
clone size: few
D gene: -
V gene: TRBV5-1
CDR3 DNA: TGCGCCAGCAGCTTCGACCGTATGCTCTTGAATTCACCCCTCCACTTT
CDR3 protein: CASSFDRMLLNSPLHF